A single T cell receptor (beta chain) is shown here with its context. Its antigen remains unknown. The CDR3 covers 11 residues. V was clipped by 7 bases and J by 4 bases, with 8 bases between them. Looked up from germline, CDR1 is MDHEN and CDR2 is SYDVKM. TCR alpha and beta CDR3 regions were amplified from RNA using iRepertoire nested multiplex PCR. Via MiXCR, TCRdb re-called the multiplex PCR reads, giving one row per CDR3 protein. The sample holds 300,000 to 450,000 distinct CDR3 sequences, roughly two fifths seen once. This specimen comes from a study of glioma-infiltrating T cells. The overall study: Blood libraries targeted roughly 4.5- to 11-fold coverage of 850,000 to 1,000,000 T cells.

Study observations and caveats: Gliomas, especially low-grade, showed above-expected tissue-blood divergence; non-neoplastic patients showed below. A blood CDR3 motif signature was depleted in highly divergent patients.

The clonotype comes from a human donor with low-grade glioma or glioblastoma, undergoing nonglioma brain surgery, or in good health (not recorded which). The chain combines TRBV28 with TRBJ2-7, with a possible D match to TRBD2 (5 bases). The sequencing input was glioma tissue, nonneoplastic brain tissue, or PBMCs (not recorded which). DNA for the CDR3: TGTGCCAGCACGGAGGCTTACGAGCAGTACTTC. Translation gives CASTEAYEQYF.